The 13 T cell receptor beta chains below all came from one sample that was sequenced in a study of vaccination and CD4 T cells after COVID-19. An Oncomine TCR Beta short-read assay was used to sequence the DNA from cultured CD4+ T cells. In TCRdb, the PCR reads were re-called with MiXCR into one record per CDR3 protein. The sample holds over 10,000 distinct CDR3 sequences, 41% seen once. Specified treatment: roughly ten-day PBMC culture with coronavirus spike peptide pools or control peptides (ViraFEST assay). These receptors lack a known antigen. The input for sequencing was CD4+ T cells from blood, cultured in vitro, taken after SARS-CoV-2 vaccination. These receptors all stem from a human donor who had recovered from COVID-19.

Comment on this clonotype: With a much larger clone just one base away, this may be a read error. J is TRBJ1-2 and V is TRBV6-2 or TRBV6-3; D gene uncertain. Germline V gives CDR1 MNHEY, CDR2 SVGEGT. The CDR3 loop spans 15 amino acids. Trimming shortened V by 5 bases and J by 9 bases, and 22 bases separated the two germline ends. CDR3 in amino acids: CASSARPGSPSSYTF. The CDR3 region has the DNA TGTGCCAGCAGTGCCCGCCCCGGGAGCCCAAGTAGCTACACCTTC.

The CDR3 reads CASSLDRRHTEAFF. The CDR3 DNA reads as TGTGCCAGCAGCTTAGATAGGCGGCACACTGAAGCTTTCTTT. V gene TRBV11-2 combines with J gene TRBJ1-1, with D hard to call. The V and J ends lost 0 bases and 3 bases respectively, with 8 bases between them. The CDR3 runs 14 residues. Germline V lookup: CDR1 SGHAT, CDR2 FQNNGV.

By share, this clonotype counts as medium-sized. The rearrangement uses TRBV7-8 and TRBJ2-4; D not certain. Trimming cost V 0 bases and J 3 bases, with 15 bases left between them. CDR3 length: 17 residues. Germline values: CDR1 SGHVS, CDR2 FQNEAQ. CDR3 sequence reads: CASSLALGPPSKNIQYF. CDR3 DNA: TGTGCCAGCAGCTTAGCGTTGGGCCCCCCTAGCAAAAACATTCAGTACTTC. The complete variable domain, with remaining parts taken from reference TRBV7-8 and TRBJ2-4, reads GAGVSQSPRYKVAKRGQDVALRCDPISGHVSLFWYQQALGQGPEFLTYFQNEAQLDKSGLPSDRFFAERPEGSVSTLKIQRTQQEDSAVYLCASSLALGPPSKNIQYFGAGTRLSVL.

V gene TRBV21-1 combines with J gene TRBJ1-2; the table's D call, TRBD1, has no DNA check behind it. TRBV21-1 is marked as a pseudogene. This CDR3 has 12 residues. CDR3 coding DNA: TGTGCCAGCAGGCAGGGTGTAGATGGCTACACCTTC. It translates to CASRQGVDGYTF.

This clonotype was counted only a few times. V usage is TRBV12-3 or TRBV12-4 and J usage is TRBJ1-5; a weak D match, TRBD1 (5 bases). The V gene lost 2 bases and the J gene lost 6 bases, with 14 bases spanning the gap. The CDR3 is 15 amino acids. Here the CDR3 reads CASSLSSQGGQPQHF. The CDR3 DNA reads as TGTGCCAGCAGTTTATCTTCCCAGGGAGGTCAGCCCCAGCATTTT.

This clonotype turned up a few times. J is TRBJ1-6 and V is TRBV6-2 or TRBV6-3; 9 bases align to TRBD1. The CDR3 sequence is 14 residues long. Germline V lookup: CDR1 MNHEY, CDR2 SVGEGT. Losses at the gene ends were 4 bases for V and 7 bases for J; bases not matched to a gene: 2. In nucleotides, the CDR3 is TGTGCCAGCAGTTTCGACAGGGGGAATTCACCCCTCCACTTT. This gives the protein CASSFDRGNSPLHF.

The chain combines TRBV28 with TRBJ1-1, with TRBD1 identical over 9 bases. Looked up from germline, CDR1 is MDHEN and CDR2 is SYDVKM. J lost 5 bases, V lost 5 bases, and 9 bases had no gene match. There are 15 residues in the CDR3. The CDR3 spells CASSPNRGQGTEAFF. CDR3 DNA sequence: TGTGCCAGCAGTCCGAACAGGGGGCAGGGTACTGAAGCTTTCTTT.

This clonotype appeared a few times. CDR3 bases: TGTGCCAGCAGCTCTCGGGGTGGTAAATACGAGCAGTACTTC. Translation: CASSSRGGKYEQYF. The chain employs TRBV7-2 and TRBJ2-7, with D possibly being TRBD2 (5 bases). The V end was cut by 4 bases, the J end by 4 bases, with 14 bases between. The CDR3 runs 14 residues. Germline assignment: CDR1 SGHTA and CDR2 FQGNSA.

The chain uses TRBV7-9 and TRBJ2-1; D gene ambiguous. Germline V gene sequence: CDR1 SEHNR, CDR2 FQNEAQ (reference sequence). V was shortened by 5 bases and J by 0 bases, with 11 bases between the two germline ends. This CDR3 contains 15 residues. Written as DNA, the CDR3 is TGTGCCAGCAGCCCCCGGCTCCTCTCCTACAATGAGCAGTTCTTC. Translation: CASSPRLLSYNEQFF.

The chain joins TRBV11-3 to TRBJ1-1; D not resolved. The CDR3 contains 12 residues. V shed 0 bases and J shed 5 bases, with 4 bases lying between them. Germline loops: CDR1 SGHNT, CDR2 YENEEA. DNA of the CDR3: TGTGCCAGCAGCTTAGAACAGACTGAAGCTTTCTTT. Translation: CASSLEQTEAFF.

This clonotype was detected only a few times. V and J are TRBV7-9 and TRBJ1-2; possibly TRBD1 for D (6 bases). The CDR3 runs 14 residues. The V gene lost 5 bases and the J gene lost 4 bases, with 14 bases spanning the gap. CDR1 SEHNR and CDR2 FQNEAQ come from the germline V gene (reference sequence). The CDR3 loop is CASSPQGLSYGYTF. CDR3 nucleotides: TGTGCCAGCAGCCCACAGGGTTTATCCTATGGCTACACCTTC.

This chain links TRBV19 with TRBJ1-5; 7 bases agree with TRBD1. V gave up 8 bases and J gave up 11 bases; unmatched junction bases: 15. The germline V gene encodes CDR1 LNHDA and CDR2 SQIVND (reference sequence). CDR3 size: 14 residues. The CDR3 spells CASQGVEGSTAQHF. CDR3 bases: TGTGCCAGTCAGGGGGTGGAGGGTTCAACGGCCCAGCATTTT.

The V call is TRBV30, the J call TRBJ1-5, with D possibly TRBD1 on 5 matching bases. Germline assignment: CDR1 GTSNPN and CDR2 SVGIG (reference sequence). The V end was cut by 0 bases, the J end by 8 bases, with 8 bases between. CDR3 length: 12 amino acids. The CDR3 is CAWSVGGEPQHF. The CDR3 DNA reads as TGTGCCTGGAGTGTGGGGGGAGAGCCCCAGCATTTT.